This T cell receptor (beta chain) was retrieved from a study of T cell responses to AZD1222 COVID-19 vaccine. General study results and limits: Just a handful of AZD1222 recipients were seropositive at baseline.

With 5 bases removed from V and 4 bases from J, the gap between germline ends came to 15 bases. The V gene's germline CDR1 is MNHEY and CDR2 SMNVEV (reference sequence). CDR3 length: 15 amino acids. A note on this clone: What it recognizes is unknown.

The protocol was immunoSEQ multiplex PCR, while the TCRdb copy is restricted to in-frame clones and leaves out a portion. The repertoire has around 80,000 clones, about 83% of them found once; the top ten carry more than 8.5%. The origin of this receptor is an adult in good health. The source material was peripheral blood, sampled on day 0 of AZD1222 vaccination. The chain recombines TRBV27 with TRBJ2-1; D is undetermined. CDR3 nucleotide sequence: TGTGCCAGCAGTCCTAGGGCTTTCGGGTACAATGAGCAGTTCTTC. Translated: CASSPRAFGYNEQFF.